This T cell receptor (beta chain) was identified during a study of blood T cell repertoires in COVID-19. Study background: From the United States, Italy and Spain came samples of acute and convalescent COVID-19. From T cells, B-cell-depleted T cells, or PBMCs came the material, which was cDNA or gDNA.

The method was immunoSEQ multiplex PCR; TCRdb's version includes in-frame clones alone and lacks a portion of them. The profile shows some 200,000 clones, around 90% of them singletons. Germline V lookup: CDR1 SQVTM, CDR2 ANQGSEA. Trimming took 7 bases from V and 1 from J, leaving 14 bases between them. This CDR3 contains 14 residues. This sequence joins TRBV29-1 and TRBJ2-1; D is undetermined. Material for sequencing was peripheral blood. This TCR derives from a man aged 40-50 years with active or convalescent COVID-19. In nucleotides, the CDR3 is TGCAGCGCTCGAGAGGCTTTATCCTACAATGAGCAGTTCTTC. This sequence encodes CSAREALSYNEQFF.